Listed below are T cell receptor beta chains from one sample, sequenced in a study of blood T cell repertoires in COVID-19. Clones were sequenced by immunoSEQ multiplex PCR, and TCRdb holds only the in-frame ones, with some missing. Of around 51,000 clones detected, approximately 86% appear once; the ten largest clones hold under 3%. Sequencing input: peripheral blood. The receptors shown here come from a woman older than 75 with acute or convalescent COVID-19. CDR3s leave out the opening cysteine and the closing phenylalanine or tryptophan. Each record gives: V gene, CDR3 protein.

V gene: TRBV5-1
CDR3 protein: ASIGGGANEQF

V gene: TRBV30
CDR3 protein: AWRRGRGGYEQY

V gene: TRBV7-9
CDR3 protein: ASSFHRGRDSPLH

V gene: TRBV28
CDR3 protein: ASSPPGLGGFYEQY

V gene: TRBV9
CDR3 protein: ASSPGGDSIGNQPQH

V gene: TRBV6-5
CDR3 protein: ASSSVPTGLGQPQH

V gene: TRBV7-9
CDR3 protein: ASSFTSNYGYT

V gene: TRBV9
CDR3 protein: ASSVGGQNTGELF

V gene: TRBV10-3
CDR3 protein: AISGAHTGELF

V gene: TRBV14
CDR3 protein: ASSPRGANTEAF

V gene: TRBV21-1
CDR3 protein: ASSLPGQGVWSSYNEQF

V gene: TRBV27
CDR3 protein: ASSPRGANTEAF

V gene: TRBV7-2
CDR3 protein: ASRRTSGDGEQF

V gene: TRBV15
CDR3 protein: ATSRTGGTYGYT

V gene: TRBV3-1/TRBV3-2
CDR3 protein: ASSPEGGYGYT

V gene: TRBV2
CDR3 protein: ASSAGSRGGYEQY

V gene: TRBV15
CDR3 protein: ATSRETGTSGGASDTQY

V gene: TRBV6-5
CDR3 protein: ASKVTSGWGEQY

V gene: TRBV2
CDR3 protein: ASSETSPDTQY

V gene: TRBV5-1
CDR3 protein: ASSFAGASTDTQY

V gene: TRBV5-8
CDR3 protein: ASSFRGQVVKPQH

V gene: TRBV27
CDR3 protein: ASGKRDNFGYT

V gene: TRBV7-2
CDR3 protein: ASSSQRGARDTQY

V gene: TRBV2
CDR3 protein: ASSGNRGLGNTEAF

V gene: TRBV19
CDR3 protein: ASSRTSGGSDEQF

V gene: TRBV5-1
CDR3 protein: ASHPMGGDTEAF

V gene: TRBV3-1/TRBV3-2
CDR3 protein: ASSQDLFAGVPGEQF

V gene: TRBV6-1
CDR3 protein: ASSEARGTYNSPLH

V gene: TRBV11-2
CDR3 protein: ASRPGAGGREKLF

V gene: TRBV27
CDR3 protein: ASSPLQGSHNEQF

V gene: TRBV30
CDR3 protein: AWGTPNTEAF

V gene: TRBV6-5
CDR3 protein: ASSYSEQGAEAF

V gene: TRBV5-1
CDR3 protein: ASSQGTGSNEKLF

V gene: TRBV18
CDR3 protein: ASSLRGEEQF

V gene: TRBV18
CDR3 protein: ASSTTGGADSPLH

V gene: TRBV18
CDR3 protein: ASSPTASGVSGARETQY

V gene: TRBV5-1
CDR3 protein: ASSLEGDIGEQY

V gene: TRBV5-1
CDR3 protein: ASSSPEAGLAETQY

V gene: TRBV6-6
CDR3 protein: ASSPQGNTIY

V gene: TRBV14
CDR3 protein: ASSPNLADTQY

V gene: TRBV5-5
CDR3 protein: ASSAGTRGSPLH

V gene: TRBV9
CDR3 protein: ASSVAGGRIDTQY

V gene: TRBV5-1
CDR3 protein: ASSLKQGNNSPLH

V gene: TRBV10-3
CDR3 protein: AISESRGGDTEAF

V gene: TRBV28
CDR3 protein: ASSSGQAQKEQPQH

V gene: TRBV2
CDR3 protein: ASSVSWLAGSTDTQY

V gene: TRBV4-1
CDR3 protein: ASSQEEGQGLRGEKLF